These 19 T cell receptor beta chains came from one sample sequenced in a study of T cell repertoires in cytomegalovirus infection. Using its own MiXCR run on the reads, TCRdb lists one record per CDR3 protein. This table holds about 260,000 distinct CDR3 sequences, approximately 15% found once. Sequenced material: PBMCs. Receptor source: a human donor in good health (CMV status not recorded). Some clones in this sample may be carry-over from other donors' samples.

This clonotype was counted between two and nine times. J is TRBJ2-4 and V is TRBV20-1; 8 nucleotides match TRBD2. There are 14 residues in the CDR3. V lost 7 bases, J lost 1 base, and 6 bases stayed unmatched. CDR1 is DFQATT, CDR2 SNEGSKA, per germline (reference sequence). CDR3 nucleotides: TGCAGTGGTGTGCGGGGGGCGGCCAAAAACATTCAGTACTTC. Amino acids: CSGVRGAAKNIQYF.

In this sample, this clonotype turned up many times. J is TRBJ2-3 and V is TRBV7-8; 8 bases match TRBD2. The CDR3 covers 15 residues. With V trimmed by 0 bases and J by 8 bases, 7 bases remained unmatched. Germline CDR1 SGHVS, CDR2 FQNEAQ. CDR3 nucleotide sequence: TGTGCCAGCAGCTTAGCGGGGGGCGGGGGGCCTACGCAGTATTTT. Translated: CASSLAGGGGPTQYF.

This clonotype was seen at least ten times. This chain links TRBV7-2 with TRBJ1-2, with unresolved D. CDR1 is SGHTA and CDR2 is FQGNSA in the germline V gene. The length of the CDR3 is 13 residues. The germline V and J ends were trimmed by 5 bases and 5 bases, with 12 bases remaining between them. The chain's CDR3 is CASSRYSSYGYTF. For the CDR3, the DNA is TGTGCCAGCAGCCGTTACTCTTCTTATGGCTACACCTTC.

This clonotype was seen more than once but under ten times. CDR3 loop: CSVTPGRDRTDTQYF. The CDR3 nucleotides read TGCAGCGTCACACCTGGGCGGGACCGCACAGATACGCAGTATTTT. V usage is TRBV29-1 and J usage is TRBJ2-3; D might be TRBD2 (6 bases). CDR3 length: 15 amino acids. The V and J ends lost 6 bases and 1 base respectively, with 17 bases between them. CDR1 SQVTM and CDR2 ANQGSEA come from the germline V gene.

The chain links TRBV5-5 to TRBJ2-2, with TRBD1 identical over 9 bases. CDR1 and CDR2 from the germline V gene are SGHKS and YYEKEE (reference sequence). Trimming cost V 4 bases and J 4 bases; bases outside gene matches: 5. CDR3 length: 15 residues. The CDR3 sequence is CASSPGTGLTGELFF. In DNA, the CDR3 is TGTGCCAGCAGCCCCGGGACAGGGCTCACCGGGGAGCTGTTTTTT.

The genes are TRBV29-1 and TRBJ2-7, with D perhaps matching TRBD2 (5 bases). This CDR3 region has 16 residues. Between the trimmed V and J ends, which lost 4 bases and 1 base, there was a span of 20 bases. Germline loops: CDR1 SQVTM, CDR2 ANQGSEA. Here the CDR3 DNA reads TGCAGCGTTGGGGTGGGGTTCAGGACGGGGTCCTACGAGCAGTACTTC. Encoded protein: CSVGVGFRTGSYEQYF.

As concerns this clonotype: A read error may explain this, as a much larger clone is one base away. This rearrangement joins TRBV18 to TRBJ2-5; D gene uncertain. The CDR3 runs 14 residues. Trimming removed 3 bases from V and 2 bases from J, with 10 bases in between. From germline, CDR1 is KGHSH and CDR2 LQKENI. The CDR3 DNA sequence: TGTGCCAGCTCACCCGGGTTCCCGCAAGAGACCCAGTACTTC. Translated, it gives CASSPGFPQETQYF.

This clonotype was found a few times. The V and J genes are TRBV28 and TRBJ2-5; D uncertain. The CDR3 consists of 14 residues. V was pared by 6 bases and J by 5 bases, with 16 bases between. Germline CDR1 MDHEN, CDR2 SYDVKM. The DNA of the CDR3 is TGTGCCAGCAGAGGACCGGATAAGAGGGAGACCCAGTACTTC. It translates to CASRGPDKRETQYF.

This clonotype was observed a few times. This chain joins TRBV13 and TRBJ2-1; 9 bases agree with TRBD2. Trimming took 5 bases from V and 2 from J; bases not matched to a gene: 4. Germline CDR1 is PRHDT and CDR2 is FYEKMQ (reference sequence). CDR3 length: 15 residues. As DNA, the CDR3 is TGTGCCAGCAGCCCCGGGACTAGCCCCTACAATGAGCAGTTCTTC. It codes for CASSPGTSPYNEQFF.

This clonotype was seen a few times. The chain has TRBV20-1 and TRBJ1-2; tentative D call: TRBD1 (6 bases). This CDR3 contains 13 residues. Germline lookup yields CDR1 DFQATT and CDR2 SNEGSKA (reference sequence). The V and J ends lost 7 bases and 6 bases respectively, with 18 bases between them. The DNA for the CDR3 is TGCAGTGTTATGGGCAGGGGAGAGGATGGCTACACCTTC. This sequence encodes CSVMGRGEDGYTF.

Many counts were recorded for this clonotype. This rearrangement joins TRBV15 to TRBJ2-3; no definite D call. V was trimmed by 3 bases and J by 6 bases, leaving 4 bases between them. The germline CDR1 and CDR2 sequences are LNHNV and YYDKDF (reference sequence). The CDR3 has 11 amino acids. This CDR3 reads CATSRLDTQYF. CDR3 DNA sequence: TGTGCCACCAGCAGGTTGGATACGCAGTATTTT. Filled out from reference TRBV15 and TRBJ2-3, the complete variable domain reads DAMVIQNPRYQVTQFGKPVTLSCSQTLNHNVMYWYQQKSSQAPKLLFHYYDKDFNNEADTPDNFQSRRPNTSFCFLDIRSPGLGDTAMYLCATSRLDTQYFGPGTRLTVL.

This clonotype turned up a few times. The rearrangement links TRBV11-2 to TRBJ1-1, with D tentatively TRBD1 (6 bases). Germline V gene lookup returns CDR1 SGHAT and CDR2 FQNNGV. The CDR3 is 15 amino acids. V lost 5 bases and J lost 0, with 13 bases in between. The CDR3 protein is CASSVGGQLNTEAFF. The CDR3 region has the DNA TGTGCCAGCAGCGTTGGGGGGCAGTTGAACACTGAAGCTTTCTTT.

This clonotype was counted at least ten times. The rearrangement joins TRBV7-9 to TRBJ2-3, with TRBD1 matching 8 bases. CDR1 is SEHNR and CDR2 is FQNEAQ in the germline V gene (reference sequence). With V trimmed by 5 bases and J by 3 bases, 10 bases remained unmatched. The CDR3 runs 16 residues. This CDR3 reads CASSPDRGQITDTQYF. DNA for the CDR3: TGTGCCAGCAGCCCTGACAGGGGTCAAATTACAGATACGCAGTATTTT. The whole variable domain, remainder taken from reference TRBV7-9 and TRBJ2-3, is DTGVSQNPRHKITKRGQNVTFRCDPISEHNRLYWYRQTLGQGPEFLTYFQNEAQLEKSRLLSDRFSAERPKGSFSTLEIQRTEQGDSAMYLCASSPDRGQITDTQYFGPGTRLTVL.

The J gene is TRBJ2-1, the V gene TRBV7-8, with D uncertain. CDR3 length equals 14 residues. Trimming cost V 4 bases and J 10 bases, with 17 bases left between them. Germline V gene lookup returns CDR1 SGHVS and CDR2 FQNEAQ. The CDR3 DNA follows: TGTGCCAGCAGCTCGGAGATATGGTCGGAGGAGCAGTTCTTC. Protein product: CASSSEIWSEEQFF.

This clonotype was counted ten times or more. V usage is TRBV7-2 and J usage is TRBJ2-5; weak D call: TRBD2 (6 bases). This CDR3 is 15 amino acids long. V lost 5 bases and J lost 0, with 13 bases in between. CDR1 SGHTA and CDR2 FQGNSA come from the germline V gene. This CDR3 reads CASSTTRDYQETQYF. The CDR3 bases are TGTGCCAGCAGCACGACCCGGGACTACCAAGAGACCCAGTACTTC.

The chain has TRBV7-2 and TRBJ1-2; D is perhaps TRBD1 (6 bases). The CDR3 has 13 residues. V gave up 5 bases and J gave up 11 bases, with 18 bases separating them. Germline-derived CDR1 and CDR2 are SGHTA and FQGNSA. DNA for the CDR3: TGTGCCAGCAGCCAAGCACCCAGGGGAGGATACACCTTC. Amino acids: CASSQAPRGGYTF.

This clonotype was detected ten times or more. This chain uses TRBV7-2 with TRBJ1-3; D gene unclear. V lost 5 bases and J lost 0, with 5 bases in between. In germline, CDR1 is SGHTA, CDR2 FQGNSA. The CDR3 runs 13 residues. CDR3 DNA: TGTGCCAGCAGCCCCCTCTCTGGAAACACCATATATTTT. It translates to CASSPLSGNTIYF.

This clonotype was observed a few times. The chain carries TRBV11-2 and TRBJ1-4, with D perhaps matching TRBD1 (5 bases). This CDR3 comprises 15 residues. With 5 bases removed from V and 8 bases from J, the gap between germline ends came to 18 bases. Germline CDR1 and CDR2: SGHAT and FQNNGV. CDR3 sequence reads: CASSNSVGTLEKLFF. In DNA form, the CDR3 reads TGTGCCAGCAGCAACTCAGTGGGGACGCTGGAAAAACTGTTTTTT.

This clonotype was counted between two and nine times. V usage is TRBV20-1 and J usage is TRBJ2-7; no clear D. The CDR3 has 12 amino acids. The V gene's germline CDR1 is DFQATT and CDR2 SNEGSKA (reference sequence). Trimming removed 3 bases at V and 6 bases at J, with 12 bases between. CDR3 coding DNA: TGCAGTGCTAGGGCCCCGATCGGCGAGCAGTACTTC. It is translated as CSARAPIGEQYF.